This T cell receptor beta chain was identified during a study of blood T cell repertoires in COVID-19 (dated by TCRdb to 2018 to 2020). Study-wide context: Collaborator samples came from the United States, Italy and Spain and covered acute and convalescent phases of COVID-19. The prospective study material was composed of cDNA or gDNA derived from T cells, B-cell-depleted T cells, or PBMCs. Subjects who had been exposed to COVID-19, were actively infected with it, or had recovered from it provided the deeply sampled blood TCRbeta repertoires that made up the dataset. The repertoires were made available in a free public database intended to serve as a resource for research on the immune response to SARS-CoV-2. The samples were drawn from the first 160 participants of the ongoing ImmuneRACE study and from some 1,300 subjects provided by 6 global collaborators. The sample metadata nearly always contained a de-identified subject ID, COVID-19 status, age in years and sex. Where available, HLA class I and class II types were taken from metadata supplied by the sample provider and were not determined by assay-based typing.

TCRbeta CDR3 regions were amplified from genomic DNA using the immunoSEQ Assay, a bias-controlled multiplex PCR. In the authors' own workflow: The number of nucleated cells in each sample was estimated by amplification of reference gene primers within the assay. To quantify the absolute abundance of each unique TCRbeta CDR3 rearrangement, sequence reads were collapsed and filtered. For each sample, productive Simpson clonality was calculated as the square root of Simpson's diversity index over productive rearrangements. Held by TCRdb, this immuneACCESS table contains in-frame sequences only and omits some clones. Under half of the omission traces to an unresolved V gene where checked; the cause of the rest is unknown. For V, J and clone size, that table is used; D and trimming come from the DNA. Here the sample has over 65,000 clones; around 80% occur a single time. 9.2% of the sample comes from the top ten.

The investigation overall reported the following: Clinical and demographic metadata were provided uncurated, with the amount varying by source and participant.

Based on the germline V gene, the CDR1 and CDR2 sequences are KGHDR and SFDVKD. The CDR3 contains 16 residues, cysteine and phenylalanine counted. Of all the DNA, just the CDR3 is kept, 48 bases in frame from base 1. Between the V and J ends, shortened by 4 bases and 3 bases respectively, the junction contains 17 bases. Collaborating institutions collected whole blood in K2EDTA tubes following their own protocols. For TCRbeta analysis, collaborator samples were shipped as frozen whole blood, as isolated PBMCs, or as DNA extracted from either sample type. Comment on this clone: The target of this receptor is not known. No base-level quality is on record; no much larger clone is a single base apart.

Sequenced: peripheral blood. This clonotype originated in a human donor in a cohort sampled during active COVID-19. The rearrangement joined TRBV24-1 to TRBJ2-5; perhaps TRBD1 is the D gene, with 6 bases matching. The DNA is TGTGCCACCAGTGACCAGATGACCGGGACAAAAGAGACCCAGTACTTC. Protein translation: CATSDQMTGTKETQYF.